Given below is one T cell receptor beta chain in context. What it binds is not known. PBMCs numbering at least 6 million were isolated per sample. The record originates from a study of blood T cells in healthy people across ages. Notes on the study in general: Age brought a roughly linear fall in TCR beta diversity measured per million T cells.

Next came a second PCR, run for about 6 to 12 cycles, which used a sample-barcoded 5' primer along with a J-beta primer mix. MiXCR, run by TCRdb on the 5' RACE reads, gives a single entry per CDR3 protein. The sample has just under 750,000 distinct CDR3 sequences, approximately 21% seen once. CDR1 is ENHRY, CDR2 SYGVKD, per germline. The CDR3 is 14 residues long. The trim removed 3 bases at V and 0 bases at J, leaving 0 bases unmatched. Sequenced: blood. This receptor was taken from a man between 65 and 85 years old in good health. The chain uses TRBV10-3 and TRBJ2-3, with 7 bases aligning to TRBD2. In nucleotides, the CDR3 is TGTGCCATCAGTGAAGCGGGAAGCACAGATACGCAGTATTTT. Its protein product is CAISEAGSTDTQYF.